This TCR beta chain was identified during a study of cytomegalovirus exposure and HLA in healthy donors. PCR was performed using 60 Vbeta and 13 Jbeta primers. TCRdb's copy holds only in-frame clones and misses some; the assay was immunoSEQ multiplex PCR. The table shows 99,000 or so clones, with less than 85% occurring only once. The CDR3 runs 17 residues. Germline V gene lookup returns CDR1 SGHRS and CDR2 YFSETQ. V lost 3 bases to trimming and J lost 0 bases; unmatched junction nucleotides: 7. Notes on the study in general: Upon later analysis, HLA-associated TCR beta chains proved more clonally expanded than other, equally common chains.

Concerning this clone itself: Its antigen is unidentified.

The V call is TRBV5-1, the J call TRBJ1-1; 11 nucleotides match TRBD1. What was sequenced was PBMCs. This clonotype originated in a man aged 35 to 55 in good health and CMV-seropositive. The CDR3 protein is CASSSGTGGPMNTEAFF. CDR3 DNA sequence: TGCGCCAGCAGCTCGGGGACAGGGGGGCCGATGAACACTGAAGCTTTCTTT.